This record concerns one T cell receptor (beta chain) sequence. Its antigen is unknown. Qualities for individual bases were not recorded, and no much larger clone is one base off. V and J lose 0 bases and 4 bases, and a span of 10 bases separates them. The CDR3 holds 14 amino acids from the cysteine to the phenylalanine. Only the CDR3 DNA stays, 42 bases, in frame from base 1. CDR1 and CDR2, looked up from the germline V gene, are SGHRS and YFSETQ. The study evaluated CTLA-4 blockade (ipilimumab) given together with focal radiation therapy in patients who had chemo-refractory metastatic non-small-cell lung cancer. Library prep was done by the immunoSEQ multiplex PCR assay. TCRdb mirrors the immuneACCESS table, restricted to in-frame sequences. Some clones are absent from its copies; in checked studies, under half trace to an unresolved V gene, and the reason for the others is unknown. For this sample there are around 43,000 clones; under 80% appear just once. The ten largest clones add up to approximately 9% of the sample.

The sample comes from a study of radiotherapy plus CTLA-4 blockade in lung cancer (dated by TCRdb to 2016 to 2019). Background on the whole study: Objective responses occurred in roughly 19% of enrolled patients, and 30% to 40% achieved disease control. The full study reports these points: Early dynamic changes in blood T cell clones, together with increased serum interferon-beta after radiation, were reported as the strongest predictors of response. After treatment with radiotherapy and ipilimumab, TCR clones that originated in tumors expanded in peripheral blood.

Recombination connected TRBV5-1 to TRBJ2-5; a confident D gene designation cannot be given. The sample here was peripheral blood, taken from a patient treated with radiotherapy plus ipilimumab. This TCR was recovered from a human donor with non-small cell lung cancer who had stable disease on radiotherapy plus ipilimumab. DNA sequence: TGCGCCAGCAGCTTGGTCGGGTGGGTAGAGACCCAGTACTTC. The resulting protein is CASSLVGWVETQYF.